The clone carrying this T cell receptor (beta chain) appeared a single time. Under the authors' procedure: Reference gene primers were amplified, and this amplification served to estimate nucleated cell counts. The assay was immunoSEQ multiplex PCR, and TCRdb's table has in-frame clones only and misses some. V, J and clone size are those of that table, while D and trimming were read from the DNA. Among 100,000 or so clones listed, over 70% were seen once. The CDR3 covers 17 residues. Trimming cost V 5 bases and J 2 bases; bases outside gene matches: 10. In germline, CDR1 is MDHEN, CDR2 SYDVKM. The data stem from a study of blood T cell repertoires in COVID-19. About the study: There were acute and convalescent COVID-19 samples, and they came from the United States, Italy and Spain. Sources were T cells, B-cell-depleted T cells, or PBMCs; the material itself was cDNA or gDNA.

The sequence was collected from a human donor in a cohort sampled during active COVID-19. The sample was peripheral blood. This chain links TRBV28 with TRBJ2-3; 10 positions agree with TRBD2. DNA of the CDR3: TGTGCCAGCAGTCCTTACACTAGCGGGACCTACACAGATACGCAGTATTTT. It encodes CASSPYTSGTYTDTQYF.